Included here is one TCR beta chain sequence, with context. Its antigen is currently unknown. The data were produced by immunoSEQ multiplex PCR, yet TCRdb's version contains in-frame clones alone and is incomplete. The sample shows under 50,000 clones, roughly 75% of them seen only once. The entry originates in a study of T cell responses to AZD1222 COVID-19 vaccine. Regarding the study as a whole: Seropositive AZD1222 recipients at baseline numbered only five or six. Reportedly, nearly half of unique spike TCRs recognized epitopes outside B.1.351/B.1.1.7 mutations.

Trimming stripped 10 bases from V and 3 bases from J, with 15 bases between. This CDR3 region has 13 residues. CDR1 and CDR2 from the germline V gene are SNHLY and FYNNEI. The chain has TRBV2 and TRBJ1-2; a possible D gene is TRBD1 (6 bases). This TCR derives from an adult who received the MenACWY meningococcal vaccine as a control. Sequences were derived from peripheral blood, sampled 28 days after the second dose of the MenACWY control vaccine. CDR3 bases: TGTGCCACCCGGGGGGCCTCTGACTATGGCTACACCTTC. This codes for CATRGASDYGYTF.